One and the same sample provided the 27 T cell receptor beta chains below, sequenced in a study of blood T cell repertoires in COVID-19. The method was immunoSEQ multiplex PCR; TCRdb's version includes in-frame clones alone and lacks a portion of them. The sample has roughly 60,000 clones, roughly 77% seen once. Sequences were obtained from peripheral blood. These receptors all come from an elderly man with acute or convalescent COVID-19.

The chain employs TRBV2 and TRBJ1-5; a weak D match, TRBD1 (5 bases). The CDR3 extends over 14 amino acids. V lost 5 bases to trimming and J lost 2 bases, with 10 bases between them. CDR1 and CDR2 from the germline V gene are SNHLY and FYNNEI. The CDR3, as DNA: TGTGCCAGCAGTTCGGAGGGGCGCAATCAGCCCCAGCATTTT. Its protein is CASSSEGRNQPQHF. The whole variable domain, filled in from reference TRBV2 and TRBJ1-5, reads EPEVTQTPSHQVTQMGQEVILRCVPISNHLYFYWYRQILGQKVEFLVSFYNNEISEKSEIFDDQFSVERPDGSNFTLKIRSTKLEDSAMYFCASSSEGRNQPQHFGDGTRLSIL.

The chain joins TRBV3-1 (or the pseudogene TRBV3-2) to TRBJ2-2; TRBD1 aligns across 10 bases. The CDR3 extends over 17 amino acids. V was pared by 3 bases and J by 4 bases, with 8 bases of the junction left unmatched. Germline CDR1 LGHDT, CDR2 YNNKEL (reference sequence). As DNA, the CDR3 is TGTGCCAGCAGCCAGTTCCCGGGACAGGGGTCCACCGGGGAGCTGTTTTTT. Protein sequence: CASSQFPGQGSTGELFF.

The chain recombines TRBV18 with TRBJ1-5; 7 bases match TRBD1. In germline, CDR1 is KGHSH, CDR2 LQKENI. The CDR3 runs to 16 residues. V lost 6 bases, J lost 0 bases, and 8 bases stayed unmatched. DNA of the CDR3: TGTGCCAGCTCGACAGGGCCCCTTTATAGCAATCAGCCCCAGCATTTT. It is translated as CASSTGPLYSNQPQHF.

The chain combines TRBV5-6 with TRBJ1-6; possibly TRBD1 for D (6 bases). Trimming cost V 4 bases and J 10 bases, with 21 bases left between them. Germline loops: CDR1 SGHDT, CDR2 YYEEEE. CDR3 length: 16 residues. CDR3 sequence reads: CASSSPQVGGLSPLHF. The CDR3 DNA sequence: TGTGCCAGCAGCAGCCCCCAGGTAGGGGGTCTATCACCCCTCCACTTT.

CDR3 protein: CASSPGNNPEAFF. The CDR3 DNA is TGTGCCAGCTCCCCCGGTAATAACCCTGAAGCTTTCTTT. The rearrangement links TRBV18 to TRBJ1-1; D gene unclear. This CDR3 has 13 residues. Germline lookup yields CDR1 KGHSH and CDR2 LQKENI. V lost 6 bases and J 6 bases, leaving 14 bases between the germline ends.

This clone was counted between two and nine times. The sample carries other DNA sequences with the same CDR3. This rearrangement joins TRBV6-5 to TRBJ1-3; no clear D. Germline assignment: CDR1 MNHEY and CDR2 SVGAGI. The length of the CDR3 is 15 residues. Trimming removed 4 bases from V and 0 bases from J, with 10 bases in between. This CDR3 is CASSSRLASGNTIYF. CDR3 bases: TGTGCCAGCAGTTCCCGACTTGCCTCTGGAAACACCATATATTTT.

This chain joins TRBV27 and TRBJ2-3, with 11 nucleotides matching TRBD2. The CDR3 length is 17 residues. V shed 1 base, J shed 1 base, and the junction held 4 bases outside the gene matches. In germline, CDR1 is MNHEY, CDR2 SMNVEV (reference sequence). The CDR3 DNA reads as TGTGCCAGCAGTTTATGGGGTAGCGGGGGGGGCACAGATACGCAGTATTTT. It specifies CASSLWGSGGGTDTQYF.

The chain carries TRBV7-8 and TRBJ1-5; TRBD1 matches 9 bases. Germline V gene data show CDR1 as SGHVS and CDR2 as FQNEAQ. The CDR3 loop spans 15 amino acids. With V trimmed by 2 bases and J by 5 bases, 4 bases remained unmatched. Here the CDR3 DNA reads TGTGCCAGCAGCTTACTGGGACAGGGTCATCAGCCCCAGCATTTT. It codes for CASSLLGQGHQPQHF.

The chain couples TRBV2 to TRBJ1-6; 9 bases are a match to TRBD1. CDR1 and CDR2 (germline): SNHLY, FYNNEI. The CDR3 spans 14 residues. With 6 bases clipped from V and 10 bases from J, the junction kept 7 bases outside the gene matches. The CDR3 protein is CASSPGTGLSPLHF. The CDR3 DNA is TGTGCCAGCAGCCCCGGGACAGGGTTATCACCCCTCCACTTT. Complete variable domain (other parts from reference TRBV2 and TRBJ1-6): EPEVTQTPSHQVTQMGQEVILRCVPISNHLYFYWYRQILGQKVEFLVSFYNNEISEKSEIFDDQFSVERPDGSNFTLKIRSTKLEDSAMYFCASSPGTGLSPLHFGNGTRLTVT.

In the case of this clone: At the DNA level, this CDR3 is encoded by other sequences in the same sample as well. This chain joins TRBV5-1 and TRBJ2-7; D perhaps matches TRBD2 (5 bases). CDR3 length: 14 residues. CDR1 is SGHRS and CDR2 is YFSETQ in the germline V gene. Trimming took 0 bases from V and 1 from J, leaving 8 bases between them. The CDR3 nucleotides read TGCGCCAGCAGCTTGGTGGGCGGGTCCTACGAGCAGTACTTC. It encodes CASSLVGGSYEQYF.

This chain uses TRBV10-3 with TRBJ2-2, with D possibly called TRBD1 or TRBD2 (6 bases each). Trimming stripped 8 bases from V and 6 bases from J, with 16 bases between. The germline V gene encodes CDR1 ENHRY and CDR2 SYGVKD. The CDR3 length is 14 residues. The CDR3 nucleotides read TGTGCCATCCGTGGGGGGCCCGGAGCCGGGGAGCTGTTTTTT. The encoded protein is CAIRGGPGAGELFF.

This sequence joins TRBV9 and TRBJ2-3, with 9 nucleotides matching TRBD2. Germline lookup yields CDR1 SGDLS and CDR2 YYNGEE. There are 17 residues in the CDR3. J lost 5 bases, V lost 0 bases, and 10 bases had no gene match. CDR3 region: CASSVDVRGGPLDTQYF. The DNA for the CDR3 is TGTGCCAGCAGCGTAGATGTGCGGGGGGGCCCTTTAGATACGCAGTATTTT.

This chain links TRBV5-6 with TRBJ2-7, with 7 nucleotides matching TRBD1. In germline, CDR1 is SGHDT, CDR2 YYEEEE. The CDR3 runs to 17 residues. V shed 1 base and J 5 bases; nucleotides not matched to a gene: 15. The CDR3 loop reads CASSLLGETGLRDEQYF. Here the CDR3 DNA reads TGTGCCAGCAGCTTGTTAGGTGAGACAGGGTTGAGGGACGAGCAGTACTTC.

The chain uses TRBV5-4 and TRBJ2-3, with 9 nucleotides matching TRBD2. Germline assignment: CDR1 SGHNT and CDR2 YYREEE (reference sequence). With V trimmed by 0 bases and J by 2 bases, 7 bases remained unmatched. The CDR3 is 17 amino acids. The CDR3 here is CASSLGILAGSTDTQYF. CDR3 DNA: TGTGCCAGCAGCTTGGGAATCCTAGCGGGGTCCACAGATACGCAGTATTTT.

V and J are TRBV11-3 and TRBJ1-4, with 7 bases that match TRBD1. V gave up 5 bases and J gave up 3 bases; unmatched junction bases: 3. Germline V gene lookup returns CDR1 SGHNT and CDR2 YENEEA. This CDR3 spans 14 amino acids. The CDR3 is CASSATGANEKLFF. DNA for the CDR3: TGTGCCAGCAGCGCCACAGGGGCTAATGAAAAACTGTTTTTT.

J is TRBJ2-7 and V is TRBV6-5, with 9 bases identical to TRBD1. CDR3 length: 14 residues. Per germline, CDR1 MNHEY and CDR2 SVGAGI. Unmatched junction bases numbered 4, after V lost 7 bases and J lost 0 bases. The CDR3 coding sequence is TGTGCCAGCACCCGGACAGGGGTCTCCTACGAGCAGTACTTC. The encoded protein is CASTRTGVSYEQYF.

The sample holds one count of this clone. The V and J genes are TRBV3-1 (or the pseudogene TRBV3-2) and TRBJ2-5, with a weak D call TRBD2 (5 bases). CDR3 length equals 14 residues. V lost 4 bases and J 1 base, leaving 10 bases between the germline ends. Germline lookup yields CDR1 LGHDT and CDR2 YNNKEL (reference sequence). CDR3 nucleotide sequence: TGTGCCAGCAGCCCTCCCGCGGGCCAAGAGACCCAGTACTTC. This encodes CASSPPAGQETQYF.

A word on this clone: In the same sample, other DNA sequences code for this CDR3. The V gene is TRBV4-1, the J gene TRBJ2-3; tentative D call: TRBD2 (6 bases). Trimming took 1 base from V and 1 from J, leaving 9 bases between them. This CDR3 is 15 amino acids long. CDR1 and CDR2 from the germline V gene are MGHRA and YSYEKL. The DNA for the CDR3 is TGCGCCAGCAGCCAAGGCCCGGGGGGCACAGATACGCAGTATTTT. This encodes CASSQGPGGTDTQYF.

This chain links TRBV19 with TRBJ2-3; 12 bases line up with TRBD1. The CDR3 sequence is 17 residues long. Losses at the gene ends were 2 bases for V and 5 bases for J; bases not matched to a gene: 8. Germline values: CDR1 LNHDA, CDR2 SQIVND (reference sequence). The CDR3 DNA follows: TGTGCCAGTAGTATATGGCGGGACAGGGGGCCAAAAGATACGCAGTATTTT. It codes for CASSIWRDRGPKDTQYF. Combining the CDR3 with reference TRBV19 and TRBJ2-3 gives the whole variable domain DGGITQSPKYLFRKEGQNVTLSCEQNLNHDAMYWYRQDPGQGLRLIYYSQIVNDFQKGDIAEGYSVSREKKESFPLTVTSAQKNPTAFYLCASSIWRDRGPKDTQYFGPGTRLTVL.

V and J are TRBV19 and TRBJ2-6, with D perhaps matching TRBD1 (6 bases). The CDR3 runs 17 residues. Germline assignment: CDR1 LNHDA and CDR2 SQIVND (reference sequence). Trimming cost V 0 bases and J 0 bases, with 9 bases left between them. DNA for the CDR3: TGTGCCAGTAGTATAGATTGGGACATCTCTGGGGCCAACGTCCTGACTTTC. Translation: CASSIDWDISGANVLTF.

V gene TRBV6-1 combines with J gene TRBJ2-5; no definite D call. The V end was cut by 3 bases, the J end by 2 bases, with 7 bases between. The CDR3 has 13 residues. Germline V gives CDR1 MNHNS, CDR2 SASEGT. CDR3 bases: TGTGCCAGCAGTGAGGTCGGGCAAGAGACCCAGTACTTC. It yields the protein CASSEVGQETQYF.

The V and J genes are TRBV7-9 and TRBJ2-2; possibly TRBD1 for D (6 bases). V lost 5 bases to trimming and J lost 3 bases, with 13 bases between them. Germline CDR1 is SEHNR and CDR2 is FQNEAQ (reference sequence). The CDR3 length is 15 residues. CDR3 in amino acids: CASSPGTHYTGELFF. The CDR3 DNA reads TGTGCCAGCAGCCCTGGGACACACTACACCGGGGAGCTGTTTTTT.

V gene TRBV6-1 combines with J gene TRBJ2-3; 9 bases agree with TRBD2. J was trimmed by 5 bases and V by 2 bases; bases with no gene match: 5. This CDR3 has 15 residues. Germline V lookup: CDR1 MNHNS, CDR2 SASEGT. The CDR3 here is CASSERNSGGDTQYF. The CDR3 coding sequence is TGTGCCAGCAGTGAAAGAAATAGCGGGGGAGATACGCAGTATTTT.

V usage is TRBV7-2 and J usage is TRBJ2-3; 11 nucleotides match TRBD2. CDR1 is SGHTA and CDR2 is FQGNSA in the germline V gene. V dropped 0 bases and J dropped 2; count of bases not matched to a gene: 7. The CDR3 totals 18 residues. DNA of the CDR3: TGTGCCAGCAGCTTAGCAACGCTAGCGGGGGGCCTCACAGATACGCAGTATTTT. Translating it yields CASSLATLAGGLTDTQYF.

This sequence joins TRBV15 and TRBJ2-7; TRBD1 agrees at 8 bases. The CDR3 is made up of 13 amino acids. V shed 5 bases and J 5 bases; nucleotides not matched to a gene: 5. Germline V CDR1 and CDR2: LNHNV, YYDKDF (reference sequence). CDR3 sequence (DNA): TGTGCCACCAGCCAGGACAGGGTCCACGAGCAGTACTTC. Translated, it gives CATSQDRVHEQYF.

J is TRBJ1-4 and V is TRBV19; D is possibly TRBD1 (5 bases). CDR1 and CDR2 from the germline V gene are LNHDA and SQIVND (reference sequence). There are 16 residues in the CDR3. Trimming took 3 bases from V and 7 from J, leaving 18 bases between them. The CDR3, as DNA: TGTGCCAGTAGTATTTTTACAGGAACCATCCTTGAAAAACTGTTTTTT. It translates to CASSIFTGTILEKLFF.

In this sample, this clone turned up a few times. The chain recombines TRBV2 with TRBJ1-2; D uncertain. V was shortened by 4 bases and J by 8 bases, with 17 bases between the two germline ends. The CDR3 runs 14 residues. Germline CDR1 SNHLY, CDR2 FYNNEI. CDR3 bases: TGTGCCAGCAGTGGAGTAAGTCAAACCCCAGGCTACACCTTC. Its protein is CASSGVSQTPGYTF. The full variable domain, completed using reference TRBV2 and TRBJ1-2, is EPEVTQTPSHQVTQMGQEVILRCVPISNHLYFYWYRQILGQKVEFLVSFYNNEISEKSEIFDDQFSVERPDGSNFTLKIRSTKLEDSAMYFCASSGVSQTPGYTFGSGTRLTVV.